Presented here are 2 T cell receptor beta chains from one specimen sequenced in a study of cytomegalovirus exposure and HLA in healthy donors. Primers for the PCR totalled 60 Vbeta and 13 Jbeta. Only in-frame clones appear in the TCRdb table, and some are missing; sequencing was by immunoSEQ multiplex PCR. Of about 110,000 clones in the sample, around 79% were seen once. Material: PBMCs. All receptors derive from a woman in her twenties or thirties in good health and CMV-seronegative.

This clone came up a few times. DNA for the CDR3: TGTGCCATCAGGTCTCGGGGTAAGACTGAAGCTTTCTTT. It specifies CAIRSRGKTEAFF. This chain links TRBV19 with TRBJ1-1; D remains ambiguous. The CDR3 runs to 13 residues. Germline lookup yields CDR1 LNHDA and CDR2 SQIVND (reference sequence). Trimming pared 10 bases from V and 5 bases from J, leaving 17 bases between.

The J gene is TRBJ2-1, the V gene TRBV30, with 8 bases fitting TRBD2. V dropped 2 bases and J dropped 3; count of bases not matched to a gene: 6. Per the germline V gene, CDR1 is GTSNPN and CDR2 is SVGIG (reference sequence). This CDR3 spans 15 amino acids. The chain's CDR3 is CAWSWASGLYNEQFF. The CDR3 bases are TGTGCCTGGAGTTGGGCTAGCGGGCTCTACAATGAGCAGTTCTTC. Together with reference TRBV30 and TRBJ2-1, the CDR3 gives the full variable domain: SQTIHQWPATLVQPVGSPLSLECTVEGTSNPNLYWYRQAAGRGLQLLFYSVGIGQISSEVPQNLSASRPQDRQFILSSKKLLLSDSGFYLCAWSWASGLYNEQFFGPGTRLTVL.